The 8 T cell receptor beta chains reported below all come from one sample, sequenced in a study of cytomegalovirus exposure and HLA in healthy donors. Vbeta (60) and Jbeta (13) primers were used in the PCR. Data came from immunoSEQ multiplex PCR; TCRdb stores just in-frame clones and leaves some out. The top ten hold approximately 0.47% of the sample, which has around 170,000 clones, around 79% seen once. The sample consisted of PBMCs. The receptors were gathered from a woman in her fifties or sixties in good health and CMV-seronegative.

The gene calls are TRBV19 and TRBJ1-1; D ambiguous. This CDR3 region has 13 residues. Trimming removed 4 bases from V and 3 bases from J, with 9 bases in between. The germline V gene encodes CDR1 LNHDA and CDR2 SQIVND (reference sequence). The CDR3 DNA is TGTGCCAGTAGTACTTCGGTTTACACTGAAGCTTTCTTT. It encodes CASSTSVYTEAFF.

The chain recombines TRBV29-1 with TRBJ1-4, with D possibly TRBD1 on 6 matching bases. This CDR3 comprises 11 residues. Germline V gene lookup returns CDR1 SQVTM and CDR2 ANQGSEA. V dropped 4 bases and J dropped 14 bases, with 14 bases sitting between them. As DNA, the CDR3 is TGCAGCGTTGCTACAGGGAACTTGCTGTTTTTT. This translates into CSVATGNLLFF.

J is TRBJ1-1 and V is TRBV4-1; weak D call: TRBD1 (5 bases). V was clipped by 0 bases and J by 4 bases, with 15 bases between them. Germline V CDR1 and CDR2: MGHRA, YSYEKL. CDR3 length: 16 residues. CDR3 nucleotides: TGCGCCAGCAGCCAAGACCCCAACGGGGGAGGCACTGAAGCTTTCTTT. Protein: CASSQDPNGGGTEAFF.

The chain is built from TRBV6-6 and TRBJ1-2, with a possible D match to TRBD1 (5 bases). CDR1 and CDR2 (germline): MNHNY, SVGAGI (reference sequence). The CDR3 contains 13 residues. V dropped 2 bases and J dropped 8 bases, with 12 bases sitting between them. Here the CDR3 DNA reads TGTGCCAGCAGTTACAATGAAGGGGAAGGCTACACCTTC. Translated: CASSYNEGEGYTF.

The chain couples TRBV28 to TRBJ1-6; a possible D gene is TRBD1 (5 bases). This CDR3 is 18 amino acids long. Germline lookup yields CDR1 MDHEN and CDR2 SYDVKM. Trimming removed 4 bases from V and 5 bases from J, with 21 bases in between. The CDR3 is CASSSRNYVGQDNSPLHF. CDR3 sequence (DNA): TGTGCCAGCAGTTCCCGAAACTACGTGGGGCAGGATAATTCACCCCTCCACTTT.

This clone was seen more than once but under ten times. The chain employs TRBV29-1 and TRBJ2-2; unclear D gene. V was trimmed by 8 bases and J by 4 bases, leaving 11 bases between them. This CDR3 contains 12 residues. Germline V gives CDR1 SQVTM, CDR2 ANQGSEA. CDR3 DNA sequence: TGCAGCATTATACAGAGCACCGGGGAGCTGTTTTTT. It specifies CSIIQSTGELFF.

This sequence joins TRBV19 and TRBJ2-7; D possibly corresponds to TRBD2 (6 bases). From germline, CDR1 is LNHDA and CDR2 SQIVND (reference sequence). The CDR3 spans 15 residues. V was trimmed by 4 bases and J by 7 bases, leaving 20 bases between them. The CDR3 DNA is TGTGCCAGTAGTACCGAGTGGGGGGAAGCGAGTGAGCAGTACTTC. Its translation is CASSTEWGEASEQYF.

CDR3 sequence: CASSVAPQGSYEQYF. As DNA, the CDR3 is TGTGCCAGCAGCGTAGCCCCCCAGGGCTCCTACGAGCAGTACTTC. The V gene is TRBV9, the J gene TRBJ2-7; TRBD1 might be the D (5 bases). The germline V gene encodes CDR1 SGDLS and CDR2 YYNGEE. The CDR3 runs 15 residues. V lost 0 bases and J lost 0, with 10 bases in between.